This T cell receptor beta chain was retrieved from a study of cytomegalovirus exposure and HLA in healthy donors. Both 60 Vbeta primers and 13 Jbeta primers went into the PCR. The data were produced by immunoSEQ multiplex PCR, yet TCRdb's version contains in-frame clones alone and is incomplete. The sample comprises about 140,000 clones, about 72% of which are singletons, and 2% to 2.5% rests with the top ten. This clone was observed a few times. No antigen is known for it. Overall study findings and caveats: Reportedly, TCR beta sequences accurately predicted HLA-A and HLA-B alleles in most subjects. The study flagged roughly 160 TCR beta chains as cytomegalovirus-associated.

J was trimmed by 4 bases and V by 5 bases; bases with no gene match: 6. Germline CDR1 and CDR2: SSHAT and FNYEAQ (reference sequence). The CDR3 runs to 14 residues. Specimen: PBMCs. The receptor's source is a man aged 40-50 years in good health and CMV-seronegative. This chain joins TRBV7-7 and TRBJ2-5, with TRBD2 matching over 8 bases. The CDR3: CASSRGLAPETQYF. The CDR3 coding sequence is TGTGCCAGCAGCCGAGGACTAGCTCCAGAGACCCAGTACTTC.